What follows describes a single T cell receptor beta chain. This entry is derived from a study of control samples from healthy donors and cancer patients. This CDR3 has 15 residues. Germline loops: CDR1 MGHRA, CDR2 YSYEKL. V lost 5 bases to trimming and J lost 0 bases, with 10 bases between them. Only in-frame clones appear in the TCRdb table, and some are missing; sequencing was by immunoSEQ multiplex PCR. The sample shows tens of thousands of clones, approximately 93% of them seen only once. The chain couples TRBV4-1 to TRBJ1-4; D remains ambiguous. The sequenced material came from PBMCs. This TCR derives from a woman aged 35 to 49 with lung cancer. In nucleotides, the CDR3 is TGCGCCAGCAGCTATCGACGGGCAACTAATGAAAAACTGTTTTTT. This codes for CASSYRRATNEKLFF.